A selection of T cell receptor beta chains follows, all from one sample in a study of blood T cells in healthy people across ages. TCRdb redid the calling of the 5' RACE reads with MiXCR, one entry per CDR3 protein. Found here are about 1.1 million distinct CDR3 sequences, roughly two fifths of them singletons; the top ten hold 10% to 15%. Sequenced material: blood. These TCRs come from a man aged 18 to 30 in good health. CDR3s include the opening cysteine and the closing phenylalanine or tryptophan. The D gene is left open where the match is weak. Clone size, where shown, is once, few, many, or a class for clones that have expanded.

size,D,J,V,DNA,CDR3
few,NA,TRBJ2-3,TRBV5-1,TGCGCCAGCAGCTTGGCCCAGCCTGAGACAGATACGCAGTATTTT,CASSLAQPETDTQYF
few,NA,TRBJ2-3,TRBV9,TGTGCCAGCAGCGAAGCAGGAGGGCTCACAGATACGCAGTATTTT,CASSEAGGLTDTQYF
few,TRBD1,TRBJ1-2,TRBV2,TGTGCCAGCATGGACAGGGTCTATGGCTACACCTTC,CASMDRVYGYTF
NA,NA,TRBJ1-5,TRBV7-2,TGTGCCAGCAGCTTAGCGGGCAATCGCAGACAGCCCCAGCATTTT,CASSLAGNRRQPQHF
few,NA,TRBJ2-5,TRBV3-1,TGTGCCAGCAGCGATTTCGGGGTCGGGGAGACCCAGTACTTC,CASSDFGVGETQYF
few,NA,TRBJ1-4,TRBV20-1,TGCAGTGCTGAAGGACAGAATGAAAAACTGTTTTTT,CSAEGQNEKLFF
NA,NA,TRBJ1-4,TRBV11-2,TGTGCCAGCAGCTTTCGAGGGGCCGGAAGGGTTGAAAAACTGTTTTTT,CASSFRGAGRVEKLFF
few,NA,TRBJ2-5,TRBV6-5,TGTGCCAGCAGTTACTCGGGGCAGGTTGTGGAGACCCAGTACTTC,CASSYSGQVVETQYF
NA,NA,TRBJ1-1,TRBV7-2,TGTGCCAGCAGCCTGACATACGGTGAAGCTTTCTTT,CASSLTYGEAFF
NA,TRBD1,TRBJ1-4,TRBV12-3/TRBV12-4,TGTGCCAGCAGTACCAGGGACAGGGGTGAAAAACTGTTTTTT,CASSTRDRGEKLFF
NA,NA,TRBJ2-5,TRBV28,TGTGCCAGCAGTTGGGGCAGGATGAAGACCCAGTACTTC,CASSWGRMKTQYF
few,NA,TRBJ1-5,TRBV29-1,TGCAGCGTTGCCTTGCTCGACGGCGGGCCCCAGCATTTT,CSVALLDGGPQHF
NA,TRBD1,TRBJ1-4,TRBV12-3/TRBV12-4,TGTGCCAGCGGCCACACAGGGGGCGAAAAACTGTTTTTT,CASGHTGGEKLFF
few,NA,TRBJ1-1,TRBV6-2/TRBV6-3,TGTGCCAGCAGTTCTCGAGTAGGGAACACTGAAGCTTTCTTT,CASSSRVGNTEAFF
many,NA,TRBJ2-1,TRBV7-6,TGTGCCAGCAGCACGACTAGTTACAATGAGCAGTTCTTC,CASSTTSYNEQFF
NA,TRBD2,TRBJ2-1,TRBV2,TGTGCCAGCAGTGACCCGACAGCGGGGAACTCCTACAATGAGCAGTTCTTC,CASSDPTAGNSYNEQFF
once,NA,TRBJ2-1,TRBV7-2,TGTGCCAGCAGCGCAGGGTTTGGGACCTACAATGAGCAGTTCTTC,CASSAGFGTYNEQFF
few,NA,TRBJ1-1,TRBV5-1,TGCGCCAGCAATCCAGGAACAGGAAACACTGAAGCTTTCTTT,CASNPGTGNTEAFF
many,TRBD2,TRBJ2-3,TRBV9,TGTGCCAGCAGCCCCAATAGCGGGAAGAGCACAGATACGCAGTATTTT,CASSPNSGKSTDTQYF
NA,TRBD2,TRBJ2-3,TRBV4-3,TGCGCCAGCAGCCAAGTTAGCGGGGGGGCCTCTTATACGCAGTATTTT,CASSQVSGGASYTQYF
NA,NA,TRBJ1-2,TRBV7-3,TGTGCCAGCAGCGTAAACAGTAACTATGGCTGCACCTTC,CASSVNSNYGCTF
NA,NA,TRBJ1-5,TRBV9,TGTGCCAGCAGCGTAGACAGGGTAGACCAGCCCCAGCATTTT,CASSVDRVDQPQHF
few,NA,TRBJ1-1,TRBV12-3/TRBV12-4,TGTGCCAGCAGTTTTTACCGCACTGAAGCTTTCTTT,CASSFYRTEAFF
few,NA,TRBJ1-3,TRBV7-2,TGTGCCAGCAGCTCCCCCGGGACGCTTGGAAACACCATATATTTT,CASSSPGTLGNTIYF
NA,TRBD1,TRBJ2-1,TRBV6-2/TRBV6-3,TGTGCCAGCAGTACAAGAAACCGGGACAGGACAAATGAGCAGTTCTTC,CASSTRNRDRTNEQFF
NA,NA,TRBJ1-1,TRBV20-1,TGCAGTGCGGGGTTGGACCTGAACACTGAAGCTTTCTTT,CSAGLDLNTEAFF